A selection of T cell receptor beta chains follows, all from one sample in a study of blood T cells in healthy people across ages. Each CDR3 protein gets one entry after TCRdb re-called the 5' RACE reads with MiXCR. The table includes 550,000 to 750,000 distinct CDR3 sequences, 20% to 25% detected once. Material for sequencing was blood. Every receptor here comes from a man aged 70 or older in good health. Both conserved end residues are part of each CDR3. D genes are given only for firm matches. Not every row has a clone size; where given, it reads once, few, many or a size class.

j_call: TRBJ1-2; d_call: -; v_call: TRBV4-3; clone_size: few; cdr3_aa: CASSQYIDVSVYGYTF; cdr3_nt: TGCGCCAGCAGCCAATACATAGACGTATCGGTCTATGGCTACACCTTC
j_call: TRBJ2-2; d_call: TRBD1; v_call: TRBV20-1; clone_size: -; cdr3_aa: CSATTGYLTGELFF; cdr3_nt: TGCAGTGCTACGACAGGGTACCTCACCGGGGAGCTGTTTTTT
j_call: TRBJ2-3; d_call: -; v_call: TRBV7-9; clone_size: -; cdr3_aa: CASSLAKADTQYF; cdr3_nt: TGTGCCAGCAGCCTAGCCAAGGCAGATACGCAGTATTTT
j_call: TRBJ2-3; d_call: -; v_call: TRBV20-1; clone_size: -; cdr3_aa: CSARALFGEPSTDTQYF; cdr3_nt: TGCAGTGCTAGAGCCCTATTCGGGGAGCCTAGCACAGATACGCAGTATTTT
j_call: TRBJ2-6; d_call: -; v_call: TRBV7-9; clone_size: -; cdr3_aa: CASSSPRANVLTF; cdr3_nt: TGCGCCAGCAGCTCTCCTAGGGCCAACGTCCTGACTTTC
j_call: TRBJ2-1; d_call: -; v_call: TRBV3-1; clone_size: -; cdr3_aa: CASSQGEYNEQFF; cdr3_nt: TGTGCCAGCAGCCAAGGGGAGTACAATGAGCAGTTCTTC
j_call: TRBJ2-7; d_call: -; v_call: TRBV20-1; clone_size: many; cdr3_aa: CSVYSGLSYEQYF; cdr3_nt: TGCAGTGTCTATAGCGGATTATCCTACGAGCAGTACTTC
j_call: TRBJ1-2; d_call: -; v_call: TRBV28; clone_size: -; cdr3_aa: CASNLLGRLGGYTF; cdr3_nt: TGTGCCAGCAACCTCCTCGGGCGGCTAGGCGGCTACACCTTC
j_call: TRBJ2-1; d_call: TRBD2; v_call: TRBV29-1; clone_size: -; cdr3_aa: CSADGTTSEQFF; cdr3_nt: TGCAGCGCCGACGGGACTACCAGTGAGCAGTTCTTC
j_call: TRBJ2-2; d_call: TRBD1; v_call: TRBV28; clone_size: -; cdr3_aa: CASSQGGGPNTGELFF; cdr3_nt: TGCGCCAGCAGCCAAGGGGGCGGGCCGAACACCGGGGAGCTGTTTTTT
j_call: TRBJ2-5; d_call: -; v_call: TRBV2; clone_size: -; cdr3_aa: CASSSRHWGQYF; cdr3_nt: TGTGCCAGCAGTTCCCGACATTGGGGACAGTACTTC
j_call: TRBJ1-1; d_call: -; v_call: TRBV6-5; clone_size: -; cdr3_aa: CASTRGENTEAFF; cdr3_nt: TGTGCCAGCACAAGGGGGGAGAACACTGAAGCTTTCTTT
j_call: TRBJ2-3; d_call: TRBD2; v_call: TRBV14; clone_size: -; cdr3_aa: CASSQDRGSADTQYF; cdr3_nt: TGTGCCAGCAGCCAAGATCGCGGGAGTGCAGATACGCAGTATTTT
j_call: TRBJ2-1; d_call: TRBD2; v_call: TRBV20-1; clone_size: few; cdr3_aa: CSALAGTMDEQFF; cdr3_nt: TGCAGTGCTCTAGCGGGGACCATGGATGAGCAGTTCTTC
j_call: TRBJ2-5; d_call: TRBD1; v_call: TRBV20-1; clone_size: -; cdr3_aa: CSAGQGEETQYF; cdr3_nt: TGCAGTGCTGGACAGGGGGAAGAGACCCAGTACTTC
j_call: TRBJ2-7; d_call: TRBD2; v_call: TRBV15; clone_size: -; cdr3_aa: CATSYSLTSDHYEQYF; cdr3_nt: TGTGCCACCAGTTACTCCTTGACTAGCGACCACTACGAGCAGTACTTC
j_call: TRBJ1-1; d_call: TRBD1; v_call: TRBV3-1; clone_size: few; cdr3_aa: CASSQVPGGWTEAFF; cdr3_nt: TGTGCCAGCAGCCAAGTTCCAGGGGGCTGGACTGAAGCTTTCTTT
j_call: TRBJ2-3; d_call: TRBD1; v_call: TRBV6-2/TRBV6-3; clone_size: few; cdr3_aa: CASGQAPLYTQYF; cdr3_nt: TGTGCCAGCGGACAGGCCCCCTTGTATACGCAGTATTTT
j_call: TRBJ2-3; d_call: TRBD2; v_call: TRBV5-1; clone_size: -; cdr3_aa: CASSGKARTSGGTDTQYF; cdr3_nt: TGCGCCAGCAGCGGTAAAGCCAGGACTAGCGGCGGCACAGATACGCAGTATTTT
j_call: TRBJ1-1; d_call: -; v_call: TRBV7-6; clone_size: many; cdr3_aa: CASSLAGGLRSSINTEAFF; cdr3_nt: TGTGCCAGCAGCTTAGCGGGCGGGCTCCGAAGCTCTATTAACACTGAAGCTTTCTTT
j_call: TRBJ2-5; d_call: -; v_call: TRBV18; clone_size: -; cdr3_aa: CASSQNTHGRGETQYF; cdr3_nt: TGTGCCAGCTCACAAAACACCCACGGTCGTGGAGAGACCCAGTACTTC
j_call: TRBJ2-1; d_call: -; v_call: TRBV20-1; clone_size: few; cdr3_aa: CSALGRLGDNEQFF; cdr3_nt: TGCAGTGCCTTAGGCAGGCTAGGAGACAATGAGCAGTTCTTC
j_call: TRBJ2-5; d_call: -; v_call: TRBV6-6; clone_size: -; cdr3_aa: CASRPSGLETQYF; cdr3_nt: TGTGCCAGCAGACCTTCAGGGTTAGAGACCCAGTACTTC
j_call: TRBJ2-3; d_call: -; v_call: TRBV18; clone_size: -; cdr3_aa: CASSPPSRDTDTQYF; cdr3_nt: TGTGCCAGCTCACCACCGTCAAGGGATACAGATACGCAGTATTTT
j_call: TRBJ2-5; d_call: TRBD1; v_call: TRBV10-3; clone_size: -; cdr3_aa: CAIREGTGVQETQYF; cdr3_nt: TGTGCCATCAGGGAGGGGACAGGAGTTCAAGAGACCCAGTACTTC
j_call: TRBJ2-4; d_call: TRBD1; v_call: TRBV28; clone_size: -; cdr3_aa: CASRVDREVYIQYF; cdr3_nt: TGCGCCAGCAGGGTGGACAGGGAGGTTTACATTCAGTACTTC
j_call: TRBJ2-2; d_call: TRBD2; v_call: TRBV4-1; clone_size: few; cdr3_aa: CASSQWTSGANTGELFF; cdr3_nt: TGCGCCAGCAGCCAATGGACTAGCGGGGCGAACACCGGGGAGCTGTTTTTT
j_call: TRBJ2-1; d_call: TRBD2; v_call: TRBV5-4; clone_size: -; cdr3_aa: CASSIQGGAYNEQFF; cdr3_nt: TGTGCCAGCAGCATCCAGGGAGGGGCCTACAATGAGCAGTTCTTC
j_call: TRBJ2-7; d_call: TRBD2; v_call: TRBV10-3; clone_size: few; cdr3_aa: CAISASGSREQYF; cdr3_nt: TGTGCCATCAGCGCAAGCGGGAGTAGGGAGCAGTACTTC
j_call: TRBJ2-7; d_call: TRBD1; v_call: TRBV20-1; clone_size: -; cdr3_aa: CSAPQTGAYEQYF; cdr3_nt: TGCAGTGCTCCTCAGACAGGGGCCTACGAGCAGTACTTC
j_call: TRBJ2-5; d_call: -; v_call: TRBV29-1; clone_size: -; cdr3_aa: CSAQGGRGNQETQYF; cdr3_nt: TGCAGCGCTCAAGGGGGACGGGGCAACCAAGAGACCCAGTACTTC
j_call: TRBJ1-4; d_call: -; v_call: TRBV27; clone_size: -; cdr3_aa: CASSLSGTEKLFF; cdr3_nt: TGTGCCAGCAGTTTATCAGGGACTGAAAAACTGTTTTTT